This entry features one TCR beta chain sequence. Antigen: not known. These data come from a study of shared clonotypes between healthy human individuals. Overall study findings and caveats: Non-shared clonotypes had lower generation probabilities than clonotypes shared by all four sorted-subset donors. In having few donors, the study represented limited genetic and exposure-history diversity.

The V and J ends lost 3 bases and 2 bases respectively, with 13 bases between them. Germline assignment: CDR1 MNHEY and CDR2 SMNVEV (reference sequence). The CDR3 contains 15 residues. CD4+ cells were split into CD45RA+ naive and CD45RA-negative memory subsets. The input for sorted-subset replicate PCRs was approximately 200 ng DNA, approximately 30,000 T cell genomes. Assay used: immunoSEQ multiplex PCR; TCRdb lists only in-frame clones, some missing. The sample carries 550,000 to 800,000 clones, under 80% recorded once. Sequenced input: memory CD4+ T cells sorted from blood. As for subset: CD45RA-negative fraction. This chain links TRBV27 with TRBJ2-5, with D possibly TRBD1 on 6 matching bases. The TCR comes from a woman aged 25 to 39 in good health. CDR3 region: CASSFKGDLQETQYF. The CDR3 DNA follows: TGTGCCAGCAGTTTTAAGGGGGATCTGCAAGAGACCCAGTACTTC.